The present T cell receptor (beta chain) was sequenced within a study of PD-1 blockade in classical Hodgkin lymphoma. General study results and limits: Prior to therapy, complete responders displayed diversity much like that of newly diagnosed patients. With CD4+ cells, TCR diversity rose significantly by C4D1, but not with CD8+ cells.

Losses at the gene ends were 6 bases for V and 5 bases for J; bases not matched to a gene: 5. This CDR3 has 15 amino acids. The germline gives CDR1 MNHEY, CDR2 SVGAGI. Remarks on this clone: Its cognate antigen is unknown.

All trial patients relapsed after autologous stem cell transplantation. By magnetic negative selection, CD4+ T cells were purified from thawed PBMCs. TCRdb's copy holds only in-frame clones and misses some; the assay was immunoSEQ multiplex PCR. The table has about 7,000 clones, around four fifths seen once. Here the sequenced sample was CD4+ T cells from blood, taken at baseline. This TCR was recovered from a human donor with classical Hodgkin lymphoma. The chain recombines TRBV6-5 with TRBJ2-2; 11 bases match TRBD2. Here the CDR3 reads CASRERLAGTGELFF. As DNA, the CDR3 is TGTGCCAGCAGGGAGAGACTAGCGGGGACCGGGGAGCTGTTTTTT.